This T cell receptor (beta chain) was captured by sequencing in a study of cytomegalovirus exposure and HLA in healthy donors. The PCR used 60 Vbeta and 13 Jbeta primers. Sequencing was performed with immunoSEQ multiplex PCR; in TCRdb, only in-frame clones are kept and a portion is missing. The data show about 120,000 clones, with around 74% seen just once and 30% held by the top ten. All the people who gave samples were healthy bone marrow donors. Per the germline V gene, CDR1 is KGHSH and CDR2 is LQKENI. Trimming took off 3 bases at V and 0 bases at J, with 12 bases between the two ends. The CDR3 is 16 residues long.

This chain links TRBV18 with TRBJ1-3, with a tentative D call TRBD1 (6 bases). This TCR came from a man in his 60s in good health and CMV-seropositive. Sequencing was done on a sample of PBMCs. The CDR3 region has the DNA TGTGCCAGCTCACCGAACAGGGACCCCTCTGGAAACACCATATATTTT. It specifies CASSPNRDPSGNTIYF. Full variable domain (rest looked up from reference TRBV18 and TRBJ1-3): NAGVMQNPRHLVRRRGQEARLRCSPMKGHSHVYWYRQLPEEGLKFMVYLQKENIIDESGMPKERFSAEFPKEGPSILRIQQVVRGDSAAYFCASSPNRDPSGNTIYFGEGSWLTVV.